Listed below are T cell receptor beta chains from one sample, sequenced in a study of T cell repertoires in cytomegalovirus infection. One entry per CDR3 protein results from TCRdb running MiXCR on the reads. In the table there are 250,000 to 350,000 distinct CDR3 sequences, under 30% of which are singletons. The sequencing sample was made of PBMCs. Receptor source: a human donor in good health (CMV status not recorded). Some clones in this sample may be carry-over from other donors' samples. Both conserved end residues are part of each CDR3. The order of the fields is D gene, J gene, V gene, clone size, CDR3 length, CDR3 DNA, CDR3 protein. A D gene is named only where the DNA matches it firmly. Not every row has a clone size; where given, it reads once, few, many or a size class.

>-|TRBJ2-7|TRBV12-3/TRBV12-4|few|14
TGTGCCAGCAGTTTTGAGTTAGCGGTCTACGAGCAGTACTTC
CASSFELAVYEQYF
>-|TRBJ2-5|TRBV2|few|13
TGTGCCAGCAGTATCGGACCAGAAGAGACCCAGTACTTC
CASSIGPEETQYF
>TRBD1|TRBJ2-5|TRBV19|few|14
TGTGCCAGTAGTCCGGGACAGGGGACGGCGACCCAGTACTTC
CASSPGQGTATQYF
>TRBD1|TRBJ2-2|TRBV20-1|-|14
TGCAGTGCTAGAGGACAGGGGGCTGTCGGGGAGCTGTTTTTT
CSARGQGAVGELFF
>-|TRBJ1-1|TRBV28|-|14
TGTGCCAGCACCGGACTAGGGTGGCTCACTGAAGCTTTCTTT
CASTGLGWLTEAFF
>-|TRBJ1-1|TRBV20-1|few|12
TGCAGTGCCCAAGGGGCGGGGCGGAAAGCTTTCTTT
CSAQGAGRKAFF
>TRBD1|TRBJ2-7|TRBV5-1|-|16
TGCGCCAGCAGCTCAATTCGGACAGGGAGGTCCCACGAGCAGTACTTC
CASSSIRTGRSHEQYF
>TRBD1|TRBJ2-5|TRBV7-3|many|16
TGTGCCAGCAGCGCCACGGGACAGGTGACCCAAGAGACCCAGTACTTC
CASSATGQVTQETQYF
>-|TRBJ1-2|TRBV7-9|few|14
TGTGCCAGCAGCCCTAACCCGACAGGCTATGGCTACACCTTC
CASSPNPTGYGYTF
>TRBD1|TRBJ2-1|TRBV2|-|14
TGTGCCAGCAGCGGGACTGGACAGGGCAATGAGCAGTTCTTC
CASSGTGQGNEQFF
>-|TRBJ2-3|TRBV7-6|-|13
TGTGCCAGCAGTCTAGGTCCCCAAGATACGCAGTATTTT
CASSLGPQDTQYF
>TRBD2|TRBJ2-2|TRBV20-1|-|16
TGCAGTGCTAGAGATATCCTAGCGGGAACCGCCGGGGAGCTGTTTTTT
CSARDILAGTAGELFF
>-|TRBJ2-7|TRBV29-1|-|11
TGCAGCGTTCATAACAGATACGAGCAGTACTTC
CSVHNRYEQYF
>-|TRBJ2-3|TRBV4-1|-|16
TGCGCCAGCAGCCAAGGGGACGGTGGAAGCACAGATACGCAGTATTTT
CASSQGDGGSTDTQYF
>TRBD2|TRBJ2-1|TRBV30|-|13
TGTGCCTGGAGTAGCGGGGGGCCCAATGAGCAGTTCTTC
CAWSSGGPNEQFF
>TRBD1|TRBJ1-6|TRBV7-2|-|17
TGTGCCAGCAGCCAGGGGCAGGGGGCAATCTCCGGTTCACCCCTCCACTTT
CASSQGQGAISGSPLHF
>TRBD2|TRBJ2-3|TRBV20-1|-|16
TGCAGTGCTAGAGGACCCTTAGCGGGGGCCACAGATACGCAGTATTTT
CSARGPLAGATDTQYF
>-|TRBJ2-1|TRBV6-1|few|15
TGTGCCAGCTATCCGAGGGGGGATTCCTACAATGAGCAGTTCTTC
CASYPRGDSYNEQFF
>-|TRBJ2-1|TRBV20-1|-|11
TGCAGTGCTATCGGGAGCAATGAGCAGTTCTTC
CSAIGSNEQFF
>-|TRBJ1-5|TRBV7-6|-|13
TGTGCCAGCAGCAAGGCCGGGGATCAGCCCCAGCATTTT
CASSKAGDQPQHF
>-|TRBJ2-3|TRBV6-1|few|13
TGTGCCAGCAGTCCCTGGAACACAGATACGCAGTATTTT
CASSPWNTDTQYF
>-|TRBJ2-1|TRBV11-2|many|18
TGTGCCAGCAGCGTACTCCGTCCGGGGACTTGGATTTCCAATGAGCAGTTCTTC
CASSVLRPGTWISNEQFF